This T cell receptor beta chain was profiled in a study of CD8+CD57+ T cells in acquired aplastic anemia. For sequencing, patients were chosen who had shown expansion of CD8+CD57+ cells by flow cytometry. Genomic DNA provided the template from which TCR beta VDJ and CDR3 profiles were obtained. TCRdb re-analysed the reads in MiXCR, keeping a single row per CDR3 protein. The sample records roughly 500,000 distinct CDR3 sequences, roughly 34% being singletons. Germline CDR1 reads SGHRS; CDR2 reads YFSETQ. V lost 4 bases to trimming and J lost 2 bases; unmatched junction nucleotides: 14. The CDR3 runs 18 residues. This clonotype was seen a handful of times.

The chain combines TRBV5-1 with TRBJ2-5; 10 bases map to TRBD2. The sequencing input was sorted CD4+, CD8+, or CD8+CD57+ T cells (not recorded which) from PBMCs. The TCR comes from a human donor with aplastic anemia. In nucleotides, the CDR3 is TGCGCCAGCAGCCCGGCTAGCGGGGGCGCAACGAATCAAGAGACCCAGTACTTC. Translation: CASSPASGGATNQETQYF.